Listed here are 23 T cell receptor beta chains from one sample, sequenced in a study of Ad26.COV2.S vaccination and SARS-CoV-2 variants. Here immunoSEQ multiplex PCR was the method, and the copy in TCRdb shows in-frame clones only, minus some. The sample contains about 420,000 clones, around 87% of which appear only once. Treatment specified: over 15 received Ad26.COV2.S at low or high dose, single or two shots; 5 received placebo; per-sample allocation not given. Repertoires come from day 63 after the first vaccine or placebo injection. Sequenced material: peripheral blood, taken in a trial of Ad26.COV2.S vaccine versus placebo. The receptors here all came from a person aged 18-65 years who received the Ad26.COV2.S COVID-19 vaccine or a placebo.

This chain links TRBV6-6 with TRBJ2-7, with TRBD1 as a possible D gene (6 bases). The CDR3 is 13 residues long. The V end was cut by 2 bases, the J end by 3 bases, with 8 bases between. The germline V gene encodes CDR1 MNHNY and CDR2 SVGAGI (reference sequence). CDR3 DNA: TGTGCCAGCAGTTACGGACAGCTCTACGAGCAGTACTTC. Residues: CASSYGQLYEQYF.

The chain combines TRBV2 with TRBJ2-6, with D perhaps being TRBD1 or TRBD2 (5 bases each). The CDR3 has 15 residues. With 8 bases removed from V and 4 bases from J, the gap between germline ends came to 15 bases. The germline gives CDR1 SNHLY, CDR2 FYNNEI. As DNA, the CDR3 is TGTGCCAGCGGGGAGACAGCGGCGGGGGCCAACGTCCTGACTTTC. Amino acid sequence: CASGETAAGANVLTF.

DNA of the CDR3: TGTGCCAGCTCACCCTCGGGACCTGGCTTTAGCACAGATACGCAGTATTTT. This translates into CASSPSGPGFSTDTQYF. V and J are TRBV18 and TRBJ2-3; D is possibly TRBD1 or TRBD2 (5 bases each). The CDR3 runs 17 residues. Germline CDR1 is KGHSH and CDR2 is LQKENI. With 3 bases removed from V and 0 bases from J, the gap between germline ends came to 16 bases.

This clone was counted once. The V and J genes are TRBV11-2 and TRBJ1-2, with D uncertain. The CDR3 has 14 amino acids. Trimming stripped 1 base from V and 8 bases from J, with 14 bases between. Germline V CDR1 and CDR2: SGHAT, FQNNGV. The CDR3: CASSLALPGWGYTF. The DNA of the CDR3 is TGTGCCAGCAGCTTAGCCCTACCCGGTTGGGGCTACACCTTC. Drawing the rest from reference TRBV11-2 and TRBJ1-2, the complete variable domain is EAGVAQSPRYKIIEKRQSVAFWCNPISGHATLYWYQQILGQGPKLLIQFQNNGVVDDSQLPKDRFSAERLKGVDSTLKIQPAKLEDSAVYLCASSLALPGWGYTFGSGTRLTVV.

The rearrangement joins TRBV4-3 to TRBJ2-7; possible D gene TRBD1, 6 bases. CDR3 length: 15 amino acids. Germline CDR1 reads LGHNA; CDR2 reads YSLEER. Trimming removed 0 bases from V and 4 bases from J, with 13 bases in between. This CDR3 is CASSQDQDSRYEQYF. The CDR3 DNA reads TGCGCCAGCAGCCAAGATCAGGACAGCCGTTACGAGCAGTACTTC.

V and J are TRBV4-1 and TRBJ1-4; 8 nucleotides match TRBD1. The ends lost 0 bases at V and 2 bases at J; junction bases unmatched: 8. This CDR3 is 18 amino acids long. The germline CDR1 and CDR2 sequences are MGHRA and YSYEKL. The CDR3: CASSQDRGRTGTNEKLFF. In DNA, the CDR3 is TGCGCCAGCAGCCAAGATCGGGGGAGGACAGGGACTAATGAAAAACTGTTTTTT.

V is TRBV29-1 and J is TRBJ2-7; TRBD2 is a possible D gene (7 bases). The V and J ends lost 5 bases and 3 bases respectively, with 14 bases between them. This CDR3 contains 13 residues. From germline, CDR1 is SQVTM and CDR2 ANQGSEA. The CDR3 region is CSVYAGAFYEQYF. Written as DNA, the CDR3 is TGCAGCGTTTACGCGGGGGCTTTCTACGAGCAGTACTTC.

The V call is TRBV27, the J call TRBJ2-1; 9 nucleotides agree with TRBD2. Germline V gives CDR1 MNHEY, CDR2 SMNVEV (reference sequence). V was clipped by 6 bases and J by 7 bases; unmatched bases: 13. The CDR3 is 16 amino acids. The CDR3 DNA reads as TGTGCCAGCAGACCAAAGCGGGGGGCCTTAGGGAATGAGCAGTTCTTC. This codes for CASRPKRGALGNEQFF.

This chain uses TRBV5-1 with TRBJ1-1; 10 nucleotides line up with TRBD1. V gave up 5 bases and J gave up 0 bases; unmatched junction bases: 7. The CDR3 is 16 residues long. Germline V gene lookup returns CDR1 SGHRS and CDR2 YFSETQ. Here the CDR3 DNA reads TGCGCCAGCAGGCGGGAGACAGGGGGCTTGAACACTGAAGCTTTCTTT. Protein sequence: CASRRETGGLNTEAFF.

The chain is built from TRBV6-2 or TRBV6-3 and TRBJ1-3, with 7 bases that match TRBD1. V shed 0 bases, J shed 4 bases, and the junction held 6 bases outside the gene matches. The CDR3 is 16 residues long. Germline CDR1 and CDR2: MNHEY and SVGEGT. The CDR3 bases are TGTGCCAGCAGTTACTCTGGGGACAGCGGAGGAAACACCATATATTTT. Its protein is CASSYSGDSGGNTIYF.

The chain uses TRBV6-6 and TRBJ1-1; possibly TRBD1 for D (6 bases). The CDR3 is made up of 14 amino acids. V was clipped by 3 bases and J by 8 bases, with 16 bases between them. Germline loops: CDR1 MNHNY, CDR2 SVGAGI (reference sequence). The CDR3: CASSYPYQGSEAFF. In DNA, the CDR3 is TGTGCCAGCAGTTATCCCTACCAGGGGTCCGAAGCTTTCTTT.

The chain recombines TRBV19 with TRBJ2-7; tentatively, D is TRBD2 (5 bases). The germline CDR1 and CDR2 sequences are LNHDA and SQIVND (reference sequence). The CDR3 consists of 13 residues. V gave up 6 bases and J gave up 3 bases, with 12 bases separating them. For the CDR3, the DNA is TGTGCCAGTAGCCTCCGGACTGACTACGAGCAGTACTTC. It encodes CASSLRTDYEQYF.

This chain joins TRBV7-9 and TRBJ2-2, with 9 positions matching TRBD2. The ends lost 4 bases at V and 4 bases at J; junction bases unmatched: 4. CDR1 and CDR2 (germline): SEHNR, FQNEAQ (reference sequence). The CDR3 sequence is 15 residues long. The CDR3 DNA is TGTGCCAGCAGCTCAAGCGGGGGGCGCACCGGGGAGCTGTTTTTT. This encodes CASSSSGGRTGELFF. The whole variable domain, remainder taken from reference TRBV7-9 and TRBJ2-2, is DTGVSQNPRHKITKRGQNVTFRCDPISEHNRLYWYRQTLGQGPEFLTYFQNEAQLEKSRLLSDRFSAERPKGSFSTLEIQRTEQGDSAMYLCASSSSGGRTGELFFGEGSRLTVL.

The chain employs TRBV5-4 and TRBJ2-5; TRBD1 matches 8 bases. Germline CDR1 is SGHNT and CDR2 is YYREEE (reference sequence). V was pared by 3 bases and J by 5 bases, with 6 bases of the junction left unmatched. The CDR3 has 14 amino acids. The CDR3 nucleotides are TGTGCCAGCAGCTCGGGACAGGTGGTCGAGACCCAGTACTTC. The encoded protein is CASSSGQVVETQYF.

J is TRBJ1-5 and V is TRBV21-1; the D call of TRBD1 is as the table states it, not checked on the DNA. TRBV21-1 is marked as a pseudogene. CDR3 length equals 16 residues. CDR3 sequence (DNA): TGTGCCAGCAGCTTAAGGAACAGGGATAGCAATCAGCCCCAGCATTTT. This codes for CASSLRNRDSNQPQHF.

In this sample, this clone turned up once. CDR3 nucleotides: TGTGCCAGCAGTTTCGGAGACAGGGGGCGGCCCCAGCATTTT. Protein product: CASSFGDRGRPQHF. V and J are TRBV28 and TRBJ1-5, with 10 bases lining up with TRBD1. After removal of 3 bases from V and 9 bases from J, the junction contained 5 bases not matched to a gene. The CDR3 sequence is 14 residues long. From germline, CDR1 is MDHEN and CDR2 SYDVKM.

CDR3 sequence reads: CAISGDRGEKLFF. The CDR3 bases are TGTGCCATCAGTGGTGACAGGGGTGAAAAACTGTTTTTT. The genes are TRBV10-3 and TRBJ1-4; 8 nucleotides match TRBD1. This CDR3 has 13 residues. Germline V CDR1 and CDR2: ENHRY, SYGVKD. Trimming removed 4 bases from V and 7 bases from J; junction bases left unmatched: 2.

This CDR3 is CASSLNPFRADTGELFF. The CDR3 DNA sequence: TGTGCCAGCAGCTTAAATCCCTTCAGGGCGGACACCGGGGAGCTGTTTTTT. J is TRBJ2-2 and V is TRBV7-6, with D maybe TRBD1 (5 bases). V was trimmed by 2 bases and J by 3 bases, leaving 16 bases between them. The CDR3 has 17 residues. Germline V gene lookup returns CDR1 SGHVS and CDR2 FNYEAQ.

The gene calls are TRBV7-9 and TRBJ2-1; D tentatively fits TRBD1 or TRBD2 (7 bases each). In germline, CDR1 is SEHNR, CDR2 FQNEAQ (reference sequence). V was shortened by 4 bases and J by 0 bases, with 10 bases between the two germline ends. The CDR3 has 15 amino acids. Here the CDR3 DNA reads TGTGCCAGCAGCTGGGAGGGGGCCTCCTACAATGAGCAGTTCTTC. It codes for CASSWEGASYNEQFF.

In regard to this clone: The limits of the CDR3 on the DNA are not certain, so only TCRdb's listed CDR3 is given. V usage is TRBV28 and J usage is TRBJ1-2. Counting both end residues, the CDR3 totals 13 amino acids. CDR1 is MDHEN, CDR2 SYDVKM, per germline. CDR3 residues: CASSFLAAPGYTF.

The chain links TRBV5-6 to TRBJ2-5; 9 positions match TRBD1. The V and J ends lost 7 bases and 1 base, in that order; junction bases with no gene match: 11. Germline CDR1 SGHDT, CDR2 YYEEEE. The CDR3 sequence is 16 residues long. CDR3 amino acids: CASCKRTGVVQETQYF. The CDR3 coding sequence is TGTGCCAGCTGCAAAAGGACAGGGGTAGTCCAAGAGACCCAGTACTTC.

This rearrangement joins TRBV27 to TRBJ2-7; 11 bases map to TRBD1. The CDR3 is 15 residues long. V lost 2 bases and J lost 7; bases outside the gene matches: 7. The germline V gene has CDR1 MNHEY and CDR2 SMNVEV (reference sequence). CDR3: CASSLGTGGGREQYF. The DNA of the CDR3 is TGTGCCAGCAGTTTAGGGACAGGGGGAGGAAGAGAGCAGTACTTC.

This clone was detected only once. This chain connects TRBV27 to TRBJ2-7; 13 bases line up with TRBD2. Looked up from germline, CDR1 is MNHEY and CDR2 is SMNVEV (reference sequence). J was trimmed by 2 bases and V by 8 bases; bases with no gene match: 9. The CDR3 length is 16 residues. The CDR3 is CASGLSLAGGPYEQYF. The CDR3 DNA reads as TGTGCCAGCGGCCTCTCACTAGCGGGGGGGCCCTACGAGCAGTACTTC.